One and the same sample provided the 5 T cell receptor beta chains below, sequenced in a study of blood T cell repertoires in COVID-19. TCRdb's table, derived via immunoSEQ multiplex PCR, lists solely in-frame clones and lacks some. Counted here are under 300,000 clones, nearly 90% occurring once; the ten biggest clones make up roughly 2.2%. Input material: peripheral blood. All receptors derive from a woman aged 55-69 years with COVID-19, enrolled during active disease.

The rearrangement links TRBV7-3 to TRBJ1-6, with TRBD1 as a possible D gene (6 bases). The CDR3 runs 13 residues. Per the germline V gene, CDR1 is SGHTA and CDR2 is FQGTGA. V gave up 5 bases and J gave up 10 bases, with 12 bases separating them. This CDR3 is CASSPQQGSPLHF. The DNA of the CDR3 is TGTGCCAGCAGCCCCCAACAGGGATCACCCCTCCACTTT.

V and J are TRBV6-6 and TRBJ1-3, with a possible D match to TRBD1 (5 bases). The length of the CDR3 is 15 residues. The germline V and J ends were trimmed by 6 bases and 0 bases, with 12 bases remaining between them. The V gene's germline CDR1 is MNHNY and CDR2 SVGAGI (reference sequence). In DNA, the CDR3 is TGTGCCAGCAGCGTGACAGTTTCCTCTGGAAACACCATATATTTT. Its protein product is CASSVTVSSGNTIYF.

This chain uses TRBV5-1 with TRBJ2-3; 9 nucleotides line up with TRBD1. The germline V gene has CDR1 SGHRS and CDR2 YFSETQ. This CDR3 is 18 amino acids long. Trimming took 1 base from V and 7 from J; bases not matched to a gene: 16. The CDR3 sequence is CASSLSDRGASPFYTQYF. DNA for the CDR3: TGCGCCAGCAGCTTGAGCGACAGGGGGGCATCACCCTTCTATACGCAGTATTTT. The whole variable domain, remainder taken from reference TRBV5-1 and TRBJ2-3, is KAGVTQTPRYLIKTRGQQVTLSCSPISGHRSVSWYQQTPGQGLQFLFEYFSETQRNKGNFPGRFSGRQFSNSRSEMNVSTLELGDSALYLCASSLSDRGASPFYTQYFGPGTRLTVL.

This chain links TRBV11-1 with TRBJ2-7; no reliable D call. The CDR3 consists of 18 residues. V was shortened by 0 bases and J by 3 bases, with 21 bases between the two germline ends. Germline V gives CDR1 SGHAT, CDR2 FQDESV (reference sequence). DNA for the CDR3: TGTGCCAGCAGCTTAGCCCCCCCGACGGTGGGCAGAAACTACGAGCAGTACTTC. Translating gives CASSLAPPTVGRNYEQYF.

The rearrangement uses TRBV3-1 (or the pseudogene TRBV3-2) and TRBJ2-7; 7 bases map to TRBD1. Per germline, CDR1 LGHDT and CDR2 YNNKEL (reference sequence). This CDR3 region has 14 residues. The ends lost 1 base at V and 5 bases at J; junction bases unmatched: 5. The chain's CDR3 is CASSQADRFHEQYF. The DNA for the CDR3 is TGTGCCAGCAGCCAAGCGGACAGGTTCCACGAGCAGTACTTC.